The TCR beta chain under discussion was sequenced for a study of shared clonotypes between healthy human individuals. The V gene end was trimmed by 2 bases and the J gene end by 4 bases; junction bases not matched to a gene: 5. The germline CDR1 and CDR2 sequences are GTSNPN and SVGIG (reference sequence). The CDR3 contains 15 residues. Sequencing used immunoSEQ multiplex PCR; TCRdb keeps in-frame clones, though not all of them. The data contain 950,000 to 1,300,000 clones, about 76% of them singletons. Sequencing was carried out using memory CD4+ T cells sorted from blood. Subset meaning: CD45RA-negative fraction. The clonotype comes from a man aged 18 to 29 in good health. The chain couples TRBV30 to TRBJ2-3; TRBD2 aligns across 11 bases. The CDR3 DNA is TGTGCCTGGAGTTTAGCGGGAGGGCCTGCAGATACGCAGTATTTT. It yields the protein CAWSLAGGPADTQYF.